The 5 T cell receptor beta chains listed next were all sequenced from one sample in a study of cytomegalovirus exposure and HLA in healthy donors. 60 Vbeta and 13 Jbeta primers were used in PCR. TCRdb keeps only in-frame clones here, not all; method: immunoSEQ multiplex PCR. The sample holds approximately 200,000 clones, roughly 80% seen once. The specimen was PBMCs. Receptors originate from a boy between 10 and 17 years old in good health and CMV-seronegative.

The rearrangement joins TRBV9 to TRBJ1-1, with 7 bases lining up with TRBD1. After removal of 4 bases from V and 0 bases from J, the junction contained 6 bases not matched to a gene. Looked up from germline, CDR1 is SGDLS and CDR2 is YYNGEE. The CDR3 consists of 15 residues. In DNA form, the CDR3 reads TGTGCCAGCAGCCCACAGGGGTCCTTGAACACTGAAGCTTTCTTT. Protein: CASSPQGSLNTEAFF.

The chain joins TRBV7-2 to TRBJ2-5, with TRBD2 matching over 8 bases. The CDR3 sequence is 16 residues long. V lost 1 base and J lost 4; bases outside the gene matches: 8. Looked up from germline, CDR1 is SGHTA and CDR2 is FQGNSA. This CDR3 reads CASSLVGAGVIETQYF. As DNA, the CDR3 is TGTGCCAGCAGCTTAGTTGGAGCGGGAGTGATAGAGACCCAGTACTTC. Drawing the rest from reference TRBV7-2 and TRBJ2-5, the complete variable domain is GAGVSQSPSNKVTEKGKDVELRCDPISGHTALYWYRQSLGQGLEFLIYFQGNSAPDKSGLPSDRFSAERTGGSVSTLTIQRTQQEDSAVYLCASSLVGAGVIETQYFGPGTRLLVL.

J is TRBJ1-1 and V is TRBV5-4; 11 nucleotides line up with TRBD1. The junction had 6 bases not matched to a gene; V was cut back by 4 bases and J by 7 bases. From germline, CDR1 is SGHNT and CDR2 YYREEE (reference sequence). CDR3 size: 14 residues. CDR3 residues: CASSPDRGPGEAFF. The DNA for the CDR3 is TGTGCCAGCAGCCCGGACAGGGGGCCGGGTGAAGCTTTCTTT.

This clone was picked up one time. CDR3 sequence (DNA): TGTGCCATCAGTGATCTGGGCAGTACGAACGATGGCTACACCTTC. This sequence encodes CAISDLGSTNDGYTF. The rearrangement uses TRBV10-3 and TRBJ1-2, with D hard to call. Trimming shortened V by 3 bases and J by 6 bases, and 17 bases separated the two germline ends. The CDR3 spans 15 residues. Per germline, CDR1 ENHRY and CDR2 SYGVKD.

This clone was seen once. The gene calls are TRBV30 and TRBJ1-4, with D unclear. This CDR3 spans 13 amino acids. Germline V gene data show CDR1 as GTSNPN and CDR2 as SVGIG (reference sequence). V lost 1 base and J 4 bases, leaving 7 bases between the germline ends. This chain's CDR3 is CAWSGALNEKLFF. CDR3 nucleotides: TGTGCCTGGAGTGGAGCACTTAATGAAAAACTGTTTTTT.